This T cell receptor beta chain comes out of a study of blood T cell repertoires in COVID-19. About the research overall: Sites across the United States, Italy and Spain contributed samples from acute and convalescent COVID-19.

The repertoire was sequenced with immunoSEQ multiplex PCR; TCRdb's copy has only in-frame clones and lacks some. The sample consists of 350,000 to 400,000 clones, roughly 90% of them appearing once. Participants, roughly 18 to 100 years old, spanned fewer than 25 US areas. Within the 2 weeks before study entry, each person in the exposed group met a COVID-19 case. The specimen sequenced was PBMCs or T cells enriched from blood (not recorded which). This receptor was identified in a woman in her forties who had been exposed to COVID-19.

The CDR3 loop is CASSQGGTAGGPTEQYF. CDR3 nucleotide sequence: TGCGCCAGCAGCCAAGGAGGTACGGCGGGAGGGCCTACCGAGCAGTACTTC. The genes are TRBV4-1 and TRBJ2-7; 9 nucleotides line up with TRBD2. CDR1 and CDR2 (germline): MGHRA, YSYEKL. V trimming: 1 base; J trimming: 6 bases; junction bases outside the gene matches: 13. CDR3 length: 17 amino acids.